Each of the 26 T cell receptor beta chains below was sequenced from the same sample in a study of CD8+ T cells in alopecia areata. Treatment described: oral pan-JAK inhibitor, 5-10 mg twice daily. Sequencing relied on a cDNA template that was reverse transcribed from extracted RNA. Clones were sequenced by immunoSEQ multiplex PCR, and TCRdb holds only the in-frame ones, with some missing. The sample yields about 64,000 clones, about 45% seen once. The sample here was CD8+ T cells sorted from blood, taken around week 36, from a patient treated with tofacitinib. The receptors were gathered from a human donor with alopecia areata.

The gene calls are TRBV11-2 and TRBJ1-1, with D perhaps TRBD1 (5 bases). The CDR3 covers 13 residues. With 5 bases removed from V and 5 bases from J, the gap between germline ends came to 12 bases. Germline V gives CDR1 SGHAT, CDR2 FQNNGV. CDR3 sequence (DNA): TGTGCCAGCAGCCCCAGTGGGGGGACTGAAGCTTTCTTT. Amino acid sequence: CASSPSGGTEAFF.

This clone appeared a few times. The chain links TRBV30 to TRBJ2-1; D is ambiguous. V lost 1 base and J lost 8, with 6 bases in between. The CDR3 runs 11 residues. Germline V lookup: CDR1 GTSNPN, CDR2 SVGIG (reference sequence). The CDR3 DNA is TGTGCCTGGAGTGGAAGCGATGAGCAGTTCTTC. Its translation is CAWSGSDEQFF.

In its sample, this clone was seen a few times. V gene TRBV4-1 combines with J gene TRBJ2-3; D call uncertain. Trimming took 4 bases from V and 5 from J, leaving 10 bases between them. Germline assignment: CDR1 MGHRA and CDR2 YSYEKL. This CDR3 contains 13 residues. The CDR3 spells CASSPHSRDTQYF. The CDR3, as DNA: TGCGCCAGCAGCCCTCATAGTAGAGATACGCAGTATTTT.

DNA for the CDR3: TGTGCCAGCAGGGCCCGGACAGGAGTCGCCTACGAGCAGTACTTC. Translation: CASRARTGVAYEQYF. The rearrangement uses TRBV2 and TRBJ2-7; TRBD1 matches at 7 bases. The CDR3 extends over 15 amino acids. V was clipped by 6 bases and J by 2 bases; unmatched bases: 10. Germline V gene data show CDR1 as SNHLY and CDR2 as FYNNEI.

The gene calls are TRBV9 and TRBJ2-7; 10 positions agree with TRBD1. The V segment lost 4 bases and the J segment 5 bases; nucleotides outside the gene matches: 6. The length of the CDR3 is 14 residues. Germline assignment: CDR1 SGDLS and CDR2 YYNGEE. CDR3: CASSPTGTGDEQYF. CDR3 nucleotides: TGTGCCAGCAGCCCAACCGGGACAGGGGACGAGCAGTACTTC.

The V gene is TRBV5-1, the J gene TRBJ2-3; 9 bases are shared with TRBD1. Germline V gene data show CDR1 as SGHRS and CDR2 as YFSETQ. V trimming: 0 bases; J trimming: 1 base; junction bases outside the gene matches: 6. This CDR3 comprises 17 residues. The DNA for the CDR3 is TGCGCCAGCAGCTTGGATGGACAGGGGACTCGCACAGATACGCAGTATTTT. Translation: CASSLDGQGTRTDTQYF.

The rearrangement links TRBV25-1 to TRBJ1-5; D gene uncertain. The CDR3 extends over 12 amino acids. Germline V CDR1 and CDR2: MGHDK, SYGVNS. V lost 3 bases and J lost 7, with 7 bases in between. The CDR3 nucleotides are TGTGCCAGCAGTGAGGGCTACCAGCCCCAGCATTTT. As protein: CASSEGYQPQHF.

In the case of this clone: One base separates it from a far larger clone, so it is likely a read error. Other nucleotide sequences from this sample produce the same CDR3. The chain recombines TRBV5-1 with TRBJ2-7, with a possible D match to TRBD2 (5 bases). Looked up from germline, CDR1 is SGHRS and CDR2 is YFSETQ. The V and J ends lost 0 bases and 4 bases respectively, with 17 bases between them. CDR3 size: 16 residues. In DNA form, the CDR3 reads TGCGCCAGCAGCTTGGGCGTGGGAGAGGAGGCTTACGAGCAGTACTTC. This encodes CASSLGVGEEAYEQYF. Full variable domain (rest looked up from reference TRBV5-1 and TRBJ2-7): KAGVTQTPRYLIKTRGQQVTLSCSPISGHRSVSWYQQTPGQGLQFLFEYFSETQRNKGNFPGRFSGRQFSNSRSEMNVSTLELGDSALYLCASSLGVGEEAYEQYFGPGTRLTVT.

The genes are TRBV30 and TRBJ2-7, with a possible D match to TRBD2 (5 bases). This CDR3 has 13 residues. Trimming took off 2 bases at V and 2 bases at J, with 10 bases between the two ends. The V gene's germline CDR1 is GTSNPN and CDR2 SVGIG (reference sequence). The CDR3 region is CAWSPSGTYEQYF. CDR3 sequence (DNA): TGTGCCTGGAGTCCCAGCGGTACCTACGAGCAGTACTTC.

The chain is built from TRBV5-1 and TRBJ2-1, with 8 nucleotides matching TRBD2. The germline V gene encodes CDR1 SGHRS and CDR2 YFSETQ. The CDR3 sequence is 16 residues long. V dropped 1 base and J dropped 4; count of bases not matched to a gene: 7. This CDR3 is CASSLTSGGTYNEQFF. In nucleotides, the CDR3 is TGCGCCAGCAGCTTGACTAGCGGAGGGACTTACAATGAGCAGTTCTTC. Supplemented by reference TRBV5-1 and TRBJ2-1, the full variable domain reads KAGVTQTPRYLIKTRGQQVTLSCSPISGHRSVSWYQQTPGQGLQFLFEYFSETQRNKGNFPGRFSGRQFSNSRSEMNVSTLELGDSALYLCASSLTSGGTYNEQFFGPGTRLTVL.

This chain links TRBV29-1 with TRBJ2-7; D is perhaps TRBD1 (6 bases). The V and J ends lost 5 bases and 2 bases respectively, with 16 bases between them. The CDR3 runs to 14 residues. In germline, CDR1 is SQVTM, CDR2 ANQGSEA. Written as DNA, the CDR3 is TGCAGCGTTTCGGGACAAATTAAACCCTACGAGCAGTACTTC. Amino acid sequence: CSVSGQIKPYEQYF.

This clone was counted only a few times. The chain is built from TRBV7-9 and TRBJ2-7, with 9 positions matching TRBD1. CDR3 length: 11 amino acids. Germline V gene data show CDR1 as SEHNR and CDR2 as FQNEAQ (reference sequence). V dropped 3 bases and J dropped 10; count of bases not matched to a gene: 1. The CDR3 DNA reads TGTGCCAGCAGCTTGGGACAGGGACAGTACTTC. This gives the protein CASSLGQGQYF. The full variable domain, in which reference TRBV7-9 and TRBJ2-7 provide the parts outside the CDR3, is DTGVSQNPRHKITKRGQNVTFRCDPISEHNRLYWYRQTLGQGPEFLTYFQNEAQLEKSRLLSDRFSAERPKGSFSTLEIQRTEQGDSAMYLCASSLGQGQYFGPGTRLTVT.

This clone was detected only a few times. The chain links TRBV29-1 to TRBJ2-3; 14 positions match TRBD2. Germline-derived CDR1 and CDR2 are SQVTM and ANQGSEA. The CDR3 covers 16 residues. CDR3 region: CTIKGLAGVVTDTQYF. Written as DNA, the CDR3 is TGCACAATCAAGGGACTAGCGGGAGTGGTCACAGATACGCAGTATTTT.

This chain uses TRBV9 with TRBJ2-1, with 8 bases identical to TRBD1. CDR1 is SGDLS, CDR2 YYNGEE, per germline. J was trimmed by 0 bases and V by 7 bases; bases with no gene match: 6. The CDR3 length is 15 residues. CDR3: CASGETGGSYNEQFF. As DNA, the CDR3 is TGTGCCAGCGGAGAAACAGGGGGCTCCTACAATGAGCAGTTCTTC.

This chain joins TRBV5-1 and TRBJ2-2; D remains unclear. The germline CDR1 and CDR2 sequences are SGHRS and YFSETQ. The CDR3 is made up of 14 amino acids. V lost 3 bases and J 6 bases, leaving 12 bases between the germline ends. The CDR3 DNA reads TGCGCCAGCAGCTCGGGCCCAGCGCCCGGGGAGCTGTTTTTT. Residues: CASSSGPAPGELFF.

The rearrangement uses TRBV30 and TRBJ1-1; TRBD1 might be the D (5 bases). The CDR3 loop spans 14 amino acids. The germline CDR1 and CDR2 sequences are GTSNPN and SVGIG (reference sequence). V dropped 0 bases and J dropped 0 bases, with 8 bases sitting between them. CDR3 loop: CAWSVRGVNTEAFF. In nucleotides, the CDR3 is TGTGCCTGGAGTGTACGGGGGGTGAACACTGAAGCTTTCTTT.

This clone was seen a handful of times. This chain uses TRBV2 with TRBJ1-4; a weak D match, TRBD1 (5 bases). V gave up 0 bases and J gave up 8 bases, with 16 bases separating them. This CDR3 is built from 16 residues. In germline, CDR1 is SNHLY, CDR2 FYNNEI. This CDR3 is CASSEALGTSREKLFF. CDR3 nucleotide sequence: TGTGCCAGCAGTGAAGCGCTTGGGACGTCGAGGGAAAAACTGTTTTTT.

This clone has a handful of counts. The rearrangement joins TRBV27 to TRBJ2-5; no clear D gene. Trimming removed 0 bases at V and 4 bases at J, with 6 bases between. Germline CDR1 MNHEY, CDR2 SMNVEV (reference sequence). This CDR3 region has 13 residues. In DNA form, the CDR3 reads TGTGCCAGCAGTTTATCGCTTGGAGAGACCCAGTACTTC. It codes for CASSLSLGETQYF.

The chain has TRBV29-1 and TRBJ2-1, with a weak D call TRBD2 (5 bases). The CDR3 loop spans 11 amino acids. V shed 4 bases and J shed 7 bases, with 8 bases lying between them. CDR1 is SQVTM, CDR2 ANQGSEA, per germline. CDR3 nucleotide sequence: TGCAGCGTTGTTGCGGGTAATGAGCAGTTCTTC. Its protein product is CSVVAGNEQFF.

The chain combines TRBV4-3 with TRBJ2-5; 10 positions agree with TRBD2. The germline gives CDR1 LGHNA, CDR2 YSLEER. The CDR3 covers 15 residues. J was trimmed by 5 bases and V by 0 bases; bases with no gene match: 3. Written as DNA, the CDR3 is TGCGCCAGCAGCCAAGACTCTAGCGGGAGTGAGACCCAGTACTTC. Translated, it gives CASSQDSSGSETQYF.

J is TRBJ1-1 and V is TRBV6-1; D perhaps matches TRBD1 (5 bases). This CDR3 is 15 amino acids long. With 4 bases removed from V and 6 bases from J, the gap between germline ends came to 18 bases. CDR1 MNHNS and CDR2 SASEGT come from the germline V gene. The CDR3 is CASSARDSTNPEAFF. The CDR3 bases are TGTGCCAGCAGTGCCCGGGACTCGACAAACCCTGAAGCTTTCTTT.

The rearrangement uses TRBV9 and TRBJ2-7; 9 nucleotides align to TRBD2. CDR1 SGDLS and CDR2 YYNGEE come from the germline V gene. The CDR3 totals 14 residues. V dropped 0 bases and J dropped 6; count of bases not matched to a gene: 4. CDR3 region: CASSVEDSGSEQYF. The DNA for the CDR3 is TGTGCCAGCAGCGTAGAAGATAGCGGGAGCGAGCAGTACTTC.

CDR3 protein: CATARGTSGRDTQYF. In nucleotides, the CDR3 is TGTGCTACCGCGCGGGGGACTAGCGGGAGGGATACGCAGTATTTT. This rearrangement joins TRBV27 to TRBJ2-3, with TRBD2 identical over 15 bases. Per the germline V gene, CDR1 is MNHEY and CDR2 is SMNVEV (reference sequence). The CDR3 consists of 15 residues.

The rearrangement joins TRBV27 to TRBJ2-1; D is ambiguous. This CDR3 is 15 amino acids long. Trimming took off 5 bases at V and 0 bases at J, with 11 bases between the two ends. CDR1 is MNHEY and CDR2 is SMNVEV in the germline V gene (reference sequence). CDR3 sequence: CASSRNPSSYNEQFF. CDR3 bases: TGTGCCAGCAGTCGAAATCCAAGCTCCTACAATGAGCAGTTCTTC.

The rearrangement links TRBV7-9 to TRBJ2-7; 12 bases map to TRBD2. This CDR3 has 15 amino acids. Trimming cost V 5 bases and J 5 bases; bases outside gene matches: 7. CDR1 is SEHNR and CDR2 is FQNEAQ in the germline V gene (reference sequence). CDR3 protein: CASSPGLAGINEQYF. CDR3 in DNA: TGTGCCAGCAGCCCTGGACTAGCGGGAATCAACGAGCAGTACTTC.

The chain employs TRBV7-9 and TRBJ2-1; D uncertain. The CDR3 covers 12 residues. Germline V CDR1 and CDR2: SEHNR, FQNEAQ (reference sequence). V was pared by 2 bases and J by 7 bases, with 6 bases between. CDR3 sequence reads: CASSLSVNEQFF. CDR3 coding DNA: TGTGCCAGCAGCTTATCCGTTAATGAGCAGTTCTTC.